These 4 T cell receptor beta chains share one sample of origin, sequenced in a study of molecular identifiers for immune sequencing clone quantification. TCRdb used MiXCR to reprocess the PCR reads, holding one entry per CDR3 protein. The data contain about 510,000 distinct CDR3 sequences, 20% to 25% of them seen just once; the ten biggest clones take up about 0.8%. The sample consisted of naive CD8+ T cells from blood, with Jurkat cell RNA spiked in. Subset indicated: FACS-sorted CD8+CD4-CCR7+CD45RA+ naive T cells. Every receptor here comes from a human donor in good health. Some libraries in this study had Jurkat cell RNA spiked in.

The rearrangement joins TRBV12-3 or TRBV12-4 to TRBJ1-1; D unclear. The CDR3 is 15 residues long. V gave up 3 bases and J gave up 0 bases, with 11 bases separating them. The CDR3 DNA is TGTGCCAGCAGTTTGGGGAGTAACATGAACACTGAAGCTTTCTTT. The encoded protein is CASSLGSNMNTEAFF.

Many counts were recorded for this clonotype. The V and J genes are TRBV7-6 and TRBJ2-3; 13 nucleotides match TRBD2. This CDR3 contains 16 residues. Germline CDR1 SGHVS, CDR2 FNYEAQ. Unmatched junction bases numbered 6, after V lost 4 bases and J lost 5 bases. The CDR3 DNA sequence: TGTGCCAGCAGCTCACTAGCGGGGGGGCTTGAAGATACGCAGTATTTT. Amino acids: CASSSLAGGLEDTQYF.

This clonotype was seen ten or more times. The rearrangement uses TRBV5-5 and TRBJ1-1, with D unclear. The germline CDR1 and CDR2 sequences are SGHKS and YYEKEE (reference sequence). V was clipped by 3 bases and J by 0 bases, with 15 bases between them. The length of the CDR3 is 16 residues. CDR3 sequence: CASSSIPHDVNTEAFF. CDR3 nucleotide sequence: TGTGCCAGCAGCTCTATCCCTCACGATGTGAACACTGAAGCTTTCTTT. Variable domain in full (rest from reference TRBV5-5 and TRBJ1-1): DAGVTQSPTHLIKTRGQQVTLRCSPISGHKSVSWYQQVLGQGPQFIFQYYEKEERGRGNFPDRFSARQFPNYSSELNVNALLLGDSALYLCASSSIPHDVNTEAFFGQGTRLTVV.

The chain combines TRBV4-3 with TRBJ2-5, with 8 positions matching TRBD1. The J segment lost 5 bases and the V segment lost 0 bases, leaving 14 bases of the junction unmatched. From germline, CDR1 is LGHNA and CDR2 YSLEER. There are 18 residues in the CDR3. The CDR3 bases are TGCGCCAGCAGCCAAGACCCCCCCCGACAGGGGCGGAGGGAGACCCAGTACTTC. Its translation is CASSQDPPRQGRRETQYF.